This passage covers 10 T cell receptor beta chains from one sample sequenced in a study of Graves' ophthalmopathy and Graves' hyperthyroidism (dated by TCRdb to the late 2010s). Sequencing took place on an Illumina HiSeq 2000. TCR beta CDR3 regions were amplified from RNA transcripts for repertoire sequencing. The first round of RT-PCR was done with HTBI primers and the Qiagen OneStep RT-PCR kit, and was followed by a second round of multiplex PCR, then size selection and purification. TCRdb reprocessing: public reads trimmed at Q25 with fastp, clones called with MiXCR, in-frame beta chains kept. Entries are consolidated by CDR3 protein sequence, retaining the most common genes and DNA. The sample table shows 400,000 to 450,000 distinct CDR3 sequences, and under 25% are seen once. Jointly, the top ten make up 3% of the sample. The sample comprised peripheral blood. These receptors were obtained from a woman between 18 and 30 years old with stable Graves' hyperthyroidism. Donor details come from another sample of the same person, matched by shared clones.

This clonotype was recorded at least ten times. The chain employs TRBV10-3 and TRBJ2-7; D perhaps matches TRBD1 (5 bases). Trimming shortened V by 2 bases and J by 2 bases, and 10 bases separated the two germline ends. Germline loops: CDR1 ENHRY, CDR2 SYGVKD. CDR3 length equals 14 residues. CDR3: CAISEPDNAYEQYF. The CDR3 region has the DNA TGTGCCATCAGTGAGCCGGACAACGCCTACGAGCAGTACTTC.

This clonotype was counted ten times or more. V and J are TRBV20-1 and TRBJ1-2; D is perhaps TRBD1 (5 bases). Germline V gives CDR1 DFQATT, CDR2 SNEGSKA (reference sequence). Trimming left V 5 bases short and J 7 bases short, with 17 bases between. This CDR3 spans 13 amino acids. CDR3 DNA sequence: TGCAGTGCTCGTCCGGGACCCGAAGCTGGCTACACCTTC. Encoded protein: CSARPGPEAGYTF.

The chain has TRBV9 and TRBJ2-2, with 10 bases aligning to TRBD2. CDR1 is SGDLS, CDR2 YYNGEE, per germline. This CDR3 spans 18 amino acids. Unmatched junction bases numbered 12, after V lost 0 bases and J lost 7 bases. Here the CDR3 reads CASSVDLLSGRAGGELFF. The CDR3 nucleotides are TGTGCCAGCAGCGTAGATCTCCTAAGCGGGAGGGCCGGCGGGGAGCTGTTTTTT.

V and J are TRBV2 and TRBJ2-7; TRBD2 is a possible D gene (5 bases). V was pared by 6 bases and J by 5 bases, with 11 bases between. Germline values: CDR1 SNHLY, CDR2 FYNNEI. This CDR3 contains 12 residues. DNA for the CDR3: TGTGCCAGCAGCGTCTTCGGGGACGAGCAGTACTTC. It codes for CASSVFGDEQYF.

This clonotype was observed at least ten times. J is TRBJ2-7 and V is TRBV12-3 or TRBV12-4, with D possibly matching TRBD2 (6 bases). The CDR3 loop spans 16 amino acids. The V end lost 1 base, the J end lost 2 bases, and 15 bases lay between the germline ends. Written as DNA, the CDR3 is TGTGCCAGCAGTTTAGGGCGACTAGAGTTCACCTACGAGCAGTACTTC. As protein: CASSLGRLEFTYEQYF.

In its sample, this clonotype was seen many times. The chain recombines TRBV12-3 or TRBV12-4 with TRBJ2-7, with 9 nucleotides matching TRBD1. The CDR3 spans 15 residues. V dropped 10 bases and J dropped 4; count of bases not matched to a gene: 14. The DNA of the CDR3 is TGTGCCACCAGCGAGGGGGACAGGGATGAGTACGAGCAGTACTTC. Encoded protein: CATSEGDRDEYEQYF.

This clonotype was seen at least ten times. V usage is TRBV12-3 or TRBV12-4 and J usage is TRBJ2-7; D might be TRBD1 (6 bases). Trimming stripped 5 bases from V and 3 bases from J, with 14 bases between. This CDR3 region has 14 residues. This CDR3 reads CASSAQQGNYEQYF. The DNA of the CDR3 is TGTGCCAGCAGTGCTCAACAGGGTAACTACGAGCAGTACTTC.

Many counts were recorded for this clonotype. CDR3 in amino acids: CSASDQGFQQYF. The CDR3 coding sequence is TGCAGTGCTAGTGATCAGGGGTTCCAGCAGTACTTC. The gene calls are TRBV20-1 and TRBJ2-7; weak D call: TRBD1 (6 bases). The germline gives CDR1 DFQATT, CDR2 SNEGSKA (reference sequence). V was cut by 3 bases and J by 8 bases, with 14 bases left in between. The length of the CDR3 is 12 residues.

The chain employs TRBV6-1 and TRBJ1-1; 9 bases are shared with TRBD1. The CDR3 loop spans 14 amino acids. Germline assignment: CDR1 MNHNS and CDR2 SASEGT. V shed 3 bases and J 7 bases; nucleotides not matched to a gene: 6. The CDR3 region has the DNA TGTGCCAGCAGTGATCTAACAGGGGGCGTTGAAGCTTTCTTT. It yields the protein CASSDLTGGVEAFF.

This clonotype was observed at least ten times. The chain uses TRBV28 and TRBJ1-1, with D possibly matching TRBD1 (6 bases). V lost 7 bases to trimming and J lost 7 bases, with 10 bases between them. Germline assignment: CDR1 MDHEN and CDR2 SYDVKM. The CDR3 sequence is 11 residues long. The DNA for the CDR3 is TGTGCCAGCATAGGACAGCTTGAAGCTTTCTTT. Protein product: CASIGQLEAFF.